This TCR beta chain was found in a study of CD8 T cells in Susac syndrome. V lost 1 base to trimming and J lost 1 base, with 4 bases between them. Germline-derived CDR1 and CDR2 are SEHNR and FQNEAQ (reference sequence). The CDR3 covers 13 residues. Sequencing targeted TCR beta in T cells from blood (CD8+ and CD4+). RNA totalling about 0.45 to 1 ug underwent reverse transcription with random hexamers. Each CDR3 protein is one row after TCRdb ran MiXCR on the immunoSEQ multiplex PCR reads. Altogether over 150,000 distinct CDR3 sequences are present, approximately 94% being singletons, with the ten largest covering 0.1% to 0.15%.

The TCR originated in a human donor with Susac syndrome. Specimen: CD4+ T cells from PBMCs. The chain uses TRBV7-9 and TRBJ1-1; D gene uncertain. The CDR3 is CASSLEANTEAFF. DNA of the CDR3: TGTGCCAGCAGCTTAGAAGCGAACACTGAAGCTTTCTTT.